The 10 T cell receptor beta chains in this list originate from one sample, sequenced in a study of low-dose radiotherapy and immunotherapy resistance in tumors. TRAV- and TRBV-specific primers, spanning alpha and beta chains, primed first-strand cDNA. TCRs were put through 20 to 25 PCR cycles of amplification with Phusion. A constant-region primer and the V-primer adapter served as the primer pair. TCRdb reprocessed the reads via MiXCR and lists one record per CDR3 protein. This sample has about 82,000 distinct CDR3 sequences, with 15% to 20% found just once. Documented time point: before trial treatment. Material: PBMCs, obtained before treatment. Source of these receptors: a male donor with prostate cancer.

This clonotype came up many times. In DNA form, the CDR3 reads TGTGCCAGCAGTTTTCGATCGGACACTGAAGCTTTCTTT. This translates into CASSFRSDTEAFF. J is TRBJ1-1 and V is TRBV12-3 or TRBV12-4; the D is unclear. V was cut by 3 bases and J by 3 bases, with 8 bases left in between. This CDR3 has 13 residues.

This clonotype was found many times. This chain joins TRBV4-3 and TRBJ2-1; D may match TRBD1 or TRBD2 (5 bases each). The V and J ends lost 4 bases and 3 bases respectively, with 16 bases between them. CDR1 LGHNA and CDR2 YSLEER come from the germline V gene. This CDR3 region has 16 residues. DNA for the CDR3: TGCGCCAGCAGCCCTTCCGAGAGGGACCGCTACAATGAGCAGTTCTTC. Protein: CASSPSERDRYNEQFF.

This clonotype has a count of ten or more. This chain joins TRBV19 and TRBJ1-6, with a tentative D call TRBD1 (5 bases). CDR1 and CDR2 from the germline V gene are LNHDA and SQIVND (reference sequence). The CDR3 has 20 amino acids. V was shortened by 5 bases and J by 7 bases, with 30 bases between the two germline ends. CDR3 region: CASSSEGPLRDRNGNSPLHF. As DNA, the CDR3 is TGTGCCAGTAGTTCCGAGGGACCTCTCAGGGACCGGAACGGGAATTCACCCCTCCACTTT.

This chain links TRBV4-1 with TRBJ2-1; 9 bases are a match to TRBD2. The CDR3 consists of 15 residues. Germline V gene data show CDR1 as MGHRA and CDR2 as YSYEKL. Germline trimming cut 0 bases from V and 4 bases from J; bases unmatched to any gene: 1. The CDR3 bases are TGCGCCAGCAGCCAAGAGCTAGCGGGGTACAATGAGCAGTTCTTC. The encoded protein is CASSQELAGYNEQFF.

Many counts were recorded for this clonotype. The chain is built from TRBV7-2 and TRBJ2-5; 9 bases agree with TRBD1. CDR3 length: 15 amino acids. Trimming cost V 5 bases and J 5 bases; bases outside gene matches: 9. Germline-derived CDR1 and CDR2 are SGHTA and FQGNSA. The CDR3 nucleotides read TGTGCCAGCAGCGCCCGGACAGGGGCTAGTGAGACCCAGTACTTC. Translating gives CASSARTGASETQYF.

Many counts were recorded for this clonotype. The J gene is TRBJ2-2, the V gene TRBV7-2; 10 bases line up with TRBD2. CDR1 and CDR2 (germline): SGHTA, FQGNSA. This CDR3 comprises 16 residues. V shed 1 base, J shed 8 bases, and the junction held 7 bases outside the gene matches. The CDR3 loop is CASSLVQRGGGGELFF. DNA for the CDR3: TGTGCCAGCAGCTTAGTCCAGCGGGGGGGCGGAGGGGAGCTGTTTTTT.

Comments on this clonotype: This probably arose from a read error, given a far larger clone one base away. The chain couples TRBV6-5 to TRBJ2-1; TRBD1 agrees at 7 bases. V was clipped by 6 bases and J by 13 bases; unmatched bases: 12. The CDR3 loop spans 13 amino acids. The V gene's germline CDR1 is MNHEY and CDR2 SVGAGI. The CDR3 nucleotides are TGTGCCAGCAGGAGGGGACAGCAAGAGACCCAGTTCTTC. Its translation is CASRRGQQETQFF.

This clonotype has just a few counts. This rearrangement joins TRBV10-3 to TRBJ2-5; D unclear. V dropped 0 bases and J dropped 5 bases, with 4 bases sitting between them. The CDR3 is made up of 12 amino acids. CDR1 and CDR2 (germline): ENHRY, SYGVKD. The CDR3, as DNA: TGTGCCATCAGTGAGTCTAGGGAGACCCAGTACTTC. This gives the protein CAISESRETQYF.

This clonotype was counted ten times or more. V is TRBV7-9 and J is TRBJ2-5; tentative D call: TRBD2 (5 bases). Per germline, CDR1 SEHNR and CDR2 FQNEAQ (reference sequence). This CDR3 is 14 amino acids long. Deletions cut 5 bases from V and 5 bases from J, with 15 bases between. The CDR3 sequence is CASSPPGVWETQYF. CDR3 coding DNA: TGTGCCAGCAGCCCCCCCGGGGTCTGGGAGACCCAGTACTTC.

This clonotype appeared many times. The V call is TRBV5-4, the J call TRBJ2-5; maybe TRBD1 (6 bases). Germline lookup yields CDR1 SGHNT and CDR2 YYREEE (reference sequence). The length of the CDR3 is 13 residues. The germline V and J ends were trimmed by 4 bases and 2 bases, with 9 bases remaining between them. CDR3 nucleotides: TGTGCCAGCAGCGGCGGACAGCAAGAGACCCAGTACTTC. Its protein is CASSGGQQETQYF. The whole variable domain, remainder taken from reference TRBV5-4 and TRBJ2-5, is ETGVTQSPTHLIKTRGQQVTLRCSSQSGHNTVSWYQQALGQGPQFIFQYYREEENGRGNFPPRFSGLQFPNYSSELNVNALELDDSALYLCASSGGQQETQYFGPGTRLLVL.